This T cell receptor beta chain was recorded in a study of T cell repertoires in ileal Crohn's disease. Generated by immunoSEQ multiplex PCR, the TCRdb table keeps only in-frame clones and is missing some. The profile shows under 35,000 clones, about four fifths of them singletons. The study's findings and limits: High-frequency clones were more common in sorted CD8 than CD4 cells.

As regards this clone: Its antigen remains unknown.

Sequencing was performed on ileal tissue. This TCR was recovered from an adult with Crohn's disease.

The CDR3 sequence is CASSSPSGRGTGELFF. The CDR3 DNA follows: TGTGCCAGCAGCTCACCTAGCGGGAGGGGCACCGGGGAGCTGTTTTTT. The rearrangement joins TRBV4-2 to TRBJ2-2; 12 nucleotides line up with TRBD2. Germline trimming cut 5 bases from V and 4 bases from J; bases unmatched to any gene: 5. The CDR3 has 16 residues. Germline V lookup: CDR1 LGHNA, CDR2 YNFKEQ.